The clone carrying this TCR beta chain was seen at least ten times. Its antigen remains unidentified. Researchers prepared the TCRbeta library using unique molecular identifiers, the study reports. MiXCR, run by TCRdb on the PCR reads, gives a single entry per CDR3 protein. Counted here are about 200,000 distinct CDR3 sequences, approximately 7% occurring once; the ten biggest clones make up 5.5%. The CDR3 spans 13 residues. The germline CDR1 and CDR2 sequences are SGHKS and YYEKEE (reference sequence). Trimming pared 4 bases from V and 3 bases from J, leaving 10 bases between. The data stem from a study of T-cell reconstitution after alpha-beta-depleted transplantation in children. The study's findings and limits: For some patients, TCRbeta diversity was high at day 60 because of recipient T cells and thymic progenitors that survived. Once a year had passed after transplant, T-cell counts and diversity came mostly from newly produced T cells. Two months or so post-transplant, alpha-beta T cells reportedly derived from several hundred expanded graft clones.

The sequence derives from a boy aged 2 to 10 with acute lymphoblastic leukemia, due to receive a stem cell transplant. Sequencing was performed on PBMCs, taken before TCRalphabeta/CD19-depleted stem cell transplant. The chain carries TRBV5-5 and TRBJ2-5; D not certain. CDR3 in amino acids: CASSPERKETQYF. CDR3 nucleotide sequence: TGTGCCAGCAGCCCTGAAAGGAAAGAGACCCAGTACTTC.